These T cell receptor beta chains were read from a single sample in a study of T-cell memory formation after mild COVID-19. TCRdb re-analysed the 5' RACE reads in MiXCR, keeping a single row per CDR3 protein. The repertoire holds 250,000 to 350,000 distinct CDR3 sequences, with 15% to 20% as singletons. Specimen: PBMCs or a T cell subset sorted from them (not recorded which). The receptors were sampled from a man between 18 and 35 years old who had mild COVID-19 (a few samples of this study predate the infection). Cell type and time point are not known. Both conserved end residues are part of each CDR3. D genes are given only for firm matches. Clone size appears in some rows only: once, few, many, or a class for an expanded clone.

abundance	j_gene	d_gene	v_gene	CDR3nt	CDR3aa
.	TRBJ1-6	.	TRBV12-3/TRBV12-4	TGTGCCAGCAGTTTAGCGACGGCTAATTCACCCCTCCACTTT	CASSLATANSPLHF
many	TRBJ2-3	.	TRBV9	TGTGCCAGCAGCGTATCCGGCGGATTGACGTCTCGGGATACGCAGTATTTT	CASSVSGGLTSRDTQYF
few	TRBJ2-1	.	TRBV5-1	TGCGCCAGCAGCTTGGCGCAGGGGCCGCGAAGCTCCTACAATGAGCAGTTCTTC	CASSLAQGPRSSYNEQFF
few	TRBJ2-2	TRBD1	TRBV5-6	TGTGCCAGCAGCACGCCGGGACAGGGGGATTTCGGGGAGCTGTTTTTT	CASSTPGQGDFGELFF
.	TRBJ2-3	.	TRBV21-1	TGTGCCAGCCGCCTTAGCGGGGGGGCCACAGATACGCAGTATTTT	CASRLSGGATDTQYF
.	TRBJ2-5	.	TRBV6-2/TRBV6-3	TGTGCCAGCAGCGGCGCACCCGATCGACAAGAGGCCCAGTACTTC	CASSGAPDRQEAQYF
few	TRBJ2-1	.	TRBV6-5	TGTGCCAGCAGTTACTCGAGACACAATGAGCAGTTCTTC	CASSYSRHNEQFF
many	TRBJ2-4	TRBD1	TRBV12-3/TRBV12-4	TGTGCCAGCAGTGTTTACCGGGACAGGTTTGCCAAAAACATTCAGTACTTC	CASSVYRDRFAKNIQYF
.	TRBJ1-1	TRBD1	TRBV12-5	TGTGCTACCGGGACAGGGTCGAACACTGAAGCTTTCTTT	CATGTGSNTEAFF
.	TRBJ2-3	.	TRBV12-3/TRBV12-4	TGTGCCAGCAGTTTGGGCGACCCCGGTACAGATACGCAGTATTTT	CASSLGDPGTDTQYF
many	TRBJ2-3	TRBD2	TRBV9	TGTGCCAGCAGCCCCCGGTACGGGGGGGCCGTTGCAGATACGCAGTATTTT	CASSPRYGGAVADTQYF
many	TRBJ2-3	.	TRBV11-2	TGTGCCAGCAGCTCCTACAGGGGGAGGGCAGATACGCAGTATTTT	CASSSYRGRADTQYF
many	TRBJ2-1	.	TRBV7-9	TGTGCCAGCAGCTCGAGGGGGGGCCTCGGAGTTAATGAGCAGTTCTTC	CASSSRGGLGVNEQFF
many	TRBJ2-7	.	TRBV3-1	TGTGCCAGCAGCCCCGAGATCGGAAAGGGGGGGTACTACGAGCAGTACTTC	CASSPEIGKGGYYEQYF
few	TRBJ2-4	.	TRBV6-2/TRBV6-3	TGTGCCAGCAGTTACCGGATGGCGAACATTCAGTACTTC	CASSYRMANIQYF
.	TRBJ1-5	.	TRBV7-2	TGTGCCAGCAGCTTAGCGACGGGTCAGCCCCAGCATTTT	CASSLATGQPQHF
.	TRBJ1-5	.	TRBV4-2	TGTGCCAGCAGCCAAGATGCCGGACAGACCAGGCAGCCCCAGCATTTT	CASSQDAGQTRQPQHF
few	TRBJ1-6	.	TRBV12-3/TRBV12-4	TGTGCCAGCACGCCGTCGGGCAGGGGAGATTCACCCCTCCACTTT	CASTPSGRGDSPLHF
.	TRBJ2-1	TRBD1	TRBV12-3/TRBV12-4	TGTGCCAGCAGCACCGGGACAGGGTATGAGCAGTTCTTC	CASSTGTGYEQFF
few	TRBJ1-4	.	TRBV12-3/TRBV12-4	TGTGCCAGCAGTTTTACAGGCCGAGGGTGGGAAAAACTGTTTTTT	CASSFTGRGWEKLFF
many	TRBJ2-3	TRBD2	TRBV7-2	TGTGCCAGCAGCTCATCCCTACTCGGGGGGGCTAAAACAGATACGCAGTATTTT	CASSSSLLGGAKTDTQYF
few	TRBJ1-1	.	TRBV9	TGTGCCAGCAGCAGTTGGGGGACACCGACTGAAGCTTTCTTT	CASSSWGTPTEAFF
.	TRBJ1-2	.	TRBV6-5	TGTGCCAGCAGTTACTCGGCAGGGAACTATGGCTACACCTTC	CASSYSAGNYGYTF
few	TRBJ2-2	.	TRBV6-1	TGTGCCAGCAGTGAAAACAGAGCGGCGGTCACCGGGGAGCTGTTTTTT	CASSENRAAVTGELFF
few	TRBJ2-3	TRBD1	TRBV11-2	TGTGCCAGCAGCCCAAGGGGCAGGGGGCCAGATACGCAGTATTTT	CASSPRGRGPDTQYF
.	TRBJ1-1	.	TRBV7-9	TGTGCCAGCAGCTCCCCCGGGGATCGGACTGAAGCTTTCTTT	CASSSPGDRTEAFF
few	TRBJ1-6	TRBD1	TRBV6-5	TGTGCCAGCAGTCGACAGGGTGGTGAATCACCCCTCCACTTT	CASSRQGGESPLHF
few	TRBJ2-3	TRBD1	TRBV19	TGTGCCAGTAGATCGACAGGGGGCACAGATACGCAGTATTTT	CASRSTGGTDTQYF
.	TRBJ2-5	.	TRBV6-2/TRBV6-3	TGTGCCAGCAGTTCGAACAGGGAGGACGAGACCCAGTACTTC	CASSSNREDETQYF
few	TRBJ2-5	.	TRBV7-2	TGTGCCAGCAGCTTCCGTCTTAGACAGGTTTTCCAAGAGACCCAGTACTTC	CASSFRLRQVFQETQYF
many	TRBJ2-3	TRBD1	TRBV30	TGTGCCTGGGAAGGGACAGAAGCTAGCACAGATACGCAGTATTTT	CAWEGTEASTDTQYF
.	TRBJ2-3	.	TRBV25-1	TGTGCCAGCAGTGAATATGCGCTCACAGATACGCAGTATTTT	CASSEYALTDTQYF
few	TRBJ1-3	.	TRBV7-9	TGTGCCAGCAGCTTCTCGGTCTCTGGAAACACCATATATTTT	CASSFSVSGNTIYF